These 4 T cell receptor beta chains were sequenced from one sample in a study of tumor-infiltrating lymphocytes in primary liver carcinoma. Starting from approximately 470 ng of total RNA, TCR beta cDNA was produced with a primer in the constant region. For TCR beta, libraries were produced by three nested multiplex PCR rounds using slightly modified ARM-PCR. Two initial PCR rounds of around 10 cycles each paired TRBV1-TRBV30 forward primers with a C-beta reverse primer. TCRdb re-analysed the multiplex PCR reads in MiXCR, keeping a single row per CDR3 protein. Here the sample spans about 74,000 distinct CDR3 sequences, almost 70% being singletons. Co-extraction yielded RNA and DNA from 20-30 mg of unsorted bulk tissue. Sequencing was carried out using liver tumor tissue from sampling region 4. The subset here: tumor region T4, right-lateral pole. Receptor source: a man aged 35-49 years with primary liver carcinoma and hepatitis B virus infection.

Concerning this clonotype itself: Germline is not matched at one junction end, which may reflect a read error. The chain joins TRBV11-2 to TRBJ2-7, with 11 bases identical to TRBD2. The CDR3 totals 18 residues. CDR1 and CDR2 (germline): SGHAT, FQNNGV. The CDR3 reads CASSLSFGLAGGGYEQHF. CDR3 sequence (DNA): TGTGCCAGCAGCTTATCCTTTGGACTAGCGGGTGGGGGGTACGAGCAGCACTTC.

In this sample, this clonotype turned up a few times. The chain joins TRBV4-1 to TRBJ2-7, with D possibly TRBD2 on 5 matching bases. V lost 0 bases, J lost 6 bases, and 12 bases lay in between. Germline V gene sequence: CDR1 MGHRA, CDR2 YSYEKL. The CDR3 sequence is 14 residues long. The CDR3 nucleotides are TGCGCCAGCAGCCAAGAGTGGGCGGCGGGCGAGCAGTACTTC. The encoded protein is CASSQEWAAGEQYF.

V is TRBV7-9 and J is TRBJ2-2; unclear D gene. The germline CDR1 and CDR2 sequences are SEHNR and FQNEAQ (reference sequence). V was trimmed by 6 bases and J by 1 base, leaving 15 bases between them. The CDR3 is 16 residues long. The CDR3 DNA reads as TGTGCCAGCAGGGAAGGTCCGTTACTGAACACCGGGGAGCTGTTTTTT. It is translated as CASREGPLLNTGELFF.

V usage is TRBV5-1 and J usage is TRBJ2-2; the match to TRBD1 covers 10 bases. The CDR3 has 16 residues. V was pared by 4 bases and J by 4 bases, with 7 bases of the junction left unmatched. Germline V gene lookup returns CDR1 SGHRS and CDR2 YFSETQ. The CDR3: CASSQGTGATTGELFF. The CDR3 bases are TGCGCCAGCAGCCAAGGGACAGGGGCGACCACCGGGGAGCTGTTTTTT.